The 8 T cell receptor beta chains below come from one sample, sequenced in a study of shared clonotypes between healthy human individuals. The data were produced by immunoSEQ multiplex PCR, yet TCRdb's version contains in-frame clones alone and is incomplete. Here the sample spans 450,000 to 650,000 clones, around three quarters being singletons. Sequencing input: PBMCs. These receptors all come from a woman in her thirties or forties in good health. Some clones in this sample may be carry-over from other donors' samples.

The rearrangement uses TRBV9 and TRBJ2-3; possibly TRBD2 for D (5 bases). Germline CDR1 and CDR2: SGDLS and YYNGEE. The V end lost 3 bases, the J end lost 2 bases, and 16 bases lay between the germline ends. The length of the CDR3 is 16 residues. Here the CDR3 DNA reads TGTGCCAGCAGCGATGGACTCTCACCCTACACAGATACGCAGTATTTT. It translates to CASSDGLSPYTDTQYF.

This chain connects TRBV7-2 to TRBJ2-1; 10 bases map to TRBD2. The CDR3 totals 15 residues. Trimming took 5 bases from V and 9 from J; bases not matched to a gene: 10. Per germline, CDR1 SGHTA and CDR2 FQGNSA. DNA for the CDR3: TGTGCCAGCAGCCAAATAGCGGGAGGAAGGGGTGAGCAGTTCTTC. The encoded protein is CASSQIAGGRGEQFF. The whole variable domain, remainder taken from reference TRBV7-2 and TRBJ2-1, is GAGVSQSPSNKVTEKGKDVELRCDPISGHTALYWYRQSLGQGLEFLIYFQGNSAPDKSGLPSDRFSAERTGGSVSTLTIQRTQQEDSAVYLCASSQIAGGRGEQFFGPGTRLTVL.

DNA of the CDR3: TGTGCCAGCAGCCCGGGGACAGGGGGCGGCACAGATACGCAGTATTTT. Translated: CASSPGTGGGTDTQYF. V is TRBV7-6 and J is TRBJ2-3; 12 bases match TRBD1. Germline V gives CDR1 SGHVS, CDR2 FNYEAQ. The CDR3 spans 16 residues. V shed 5 bases, J shed 1 base, and the junction held 4 bases outside the gene matches. Supplemented by reference TRBV7-6 and TRBJ2-3, the full variable domain reads GAGVSQSPRYKVTKRGQDVALRCDPISGHVSLYWYRQALGQGPEFLTYFNYEAQQDKSGLPNDRFSAERPEGSISTLTIQRTEQRDSAMYRCASSPGTGGGTDTQYFGPGTRLTVL.

Only a few counts were recorded for this clone. The chain links TRBV30 to TRBJ1-5, with D hard to call. The CDR3 loop spans 13 amino acids. Trimming pared 0 bases from V and 5 bases from J, leaving 8 bases between. Germline lookup yields CDR1 GTSNPN and CDR2 SVGIG (reference sequence). The CDR3 nucleotides are TGTGCCTGGAGTGTACGAGAGTATCAGCCCCAGCATTTT. Its translation is CAWSVREYQPQHF.

The V call is TRBV28, the J call TRBJ1-1, with 7 positions matching TRBD1. Germline V CDR1 and CDR2: MDHEN, SYDVKM. This CDR3 comprises 16 residues. V lost 6 bases, J lost 3 bases, and 13 bases stayed unmatched. CDR3 nucleotide sequence: TGTGCCAGCAGCTTCCGGGACAGCCCATCTTACACTGAAGCTTTCTTT. Translating it yields CASSFRDSPSYTEAFF. The whole variable domain, filled in from reference TRBV28 and TRBJ1-1, reads DVKVTQSSRYLVKRTGEKVFLECVQDMDHENMFWYRQDPGLGLRLIYFSYDVKMKEKGDIPEGYSVSREKKERFSLILESASTNQTSMYLCASSFRDSPSYTEAFFGQGTRLTVV.

This chain joins TRBV7-8 and TRBJ2-5, with 7 positions matching TRBD1. The CDR3 contains 17 residues. In germline, CDR1 is SGHVS, CDR2 FQNEAQ. V trimming: 10 bases; J trimming: 4 bases; junction bases outside the gene matches: 21. The CDR3 here is CATANVGGQAPAETQYF. DNA for the CDR3: TGTGCCACAGCTAATGTGGGTGGACAGGCTCCAGCAGAGACCCAGTACTTC.

The chain combines TRBV27 with TRBJ2-1, with no clear D. The CDR3 totals 14 residues. Trimming stripped 4 bases from V and 7 bases from J, with 14 bases between. The germline V gene has CDR1 MNHEY and CDR2 SMNVEV (reference sequence). The CDR3 sequence is CASSWDKVMNEQFF. In DNA form, the CDR3 reads TGTGCCAGCAGTTGGGATAAGGTCATGAATGAGCAGTTCTTC.

This chain joins TRBV27 and TRBJ2-5, with TRBD1 matching 11 bases. With 2 bases clipped from V and 4 bases from J, the junction kept 3 bases outside the gene matches. Germline V gene data show CDR1 as MNHEY and CDR2 as SMNVEV (reference sequence). This CDR3 is built from 15 residues. The CDR3 nucleotides read TGTGCCAGCAGTTTAATGGGGACAGGGGGAGAGACCCAGTACTTC. Protein: CASSLMGTGGETQYF.